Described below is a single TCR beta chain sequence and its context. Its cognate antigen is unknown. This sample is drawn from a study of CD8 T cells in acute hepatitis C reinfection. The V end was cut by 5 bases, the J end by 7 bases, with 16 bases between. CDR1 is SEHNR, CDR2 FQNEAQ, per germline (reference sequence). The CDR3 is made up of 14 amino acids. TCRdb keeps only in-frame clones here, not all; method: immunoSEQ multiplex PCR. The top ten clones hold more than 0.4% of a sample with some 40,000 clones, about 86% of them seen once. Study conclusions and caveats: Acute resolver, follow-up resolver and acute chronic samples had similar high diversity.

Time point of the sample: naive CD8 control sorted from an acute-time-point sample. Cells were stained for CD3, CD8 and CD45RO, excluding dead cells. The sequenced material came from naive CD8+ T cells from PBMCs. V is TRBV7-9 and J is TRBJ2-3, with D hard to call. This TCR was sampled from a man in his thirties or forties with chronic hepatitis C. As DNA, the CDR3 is TGTGCCAGCAGCCCCGAGGCCCGCCATTATACGCAGTATTTT. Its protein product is CASSPEARHYTQYF.